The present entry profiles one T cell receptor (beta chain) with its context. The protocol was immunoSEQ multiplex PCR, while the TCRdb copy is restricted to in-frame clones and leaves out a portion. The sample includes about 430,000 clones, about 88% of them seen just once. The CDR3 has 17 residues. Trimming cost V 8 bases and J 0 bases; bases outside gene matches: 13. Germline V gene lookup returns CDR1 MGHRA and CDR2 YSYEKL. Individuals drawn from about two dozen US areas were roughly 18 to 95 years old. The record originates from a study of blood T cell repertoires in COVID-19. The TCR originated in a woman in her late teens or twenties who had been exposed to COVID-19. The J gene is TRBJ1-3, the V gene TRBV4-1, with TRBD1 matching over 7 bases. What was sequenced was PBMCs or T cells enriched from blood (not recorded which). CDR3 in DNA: TGCGCCAGCTCTGGGCAGGGGGTCGGAAGCTCTGGAAACACCATATATTTT. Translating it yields CASSGQGVGSSGNTIYF.